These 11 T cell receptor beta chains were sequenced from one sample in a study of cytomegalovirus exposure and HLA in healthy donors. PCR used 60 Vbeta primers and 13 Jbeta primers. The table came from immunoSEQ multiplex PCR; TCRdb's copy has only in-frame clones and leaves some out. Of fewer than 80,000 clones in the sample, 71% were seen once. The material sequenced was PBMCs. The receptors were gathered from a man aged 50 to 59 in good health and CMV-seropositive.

CDR3 in DNA: TGTGCCTGGAGTGTAGGGGATTGGACGAACACTGAAGCTTTCTTT. It specifies CAWSVGDWTNTEAFF. This chain joins TRBV30 and TRBJ1-1, with D perhaps TRBD1 (5 bases). The CDR3 is 15 amino acids. Deletions cut 0 bases from V and 1 base from J, with 12 bases between. Germline V gives CDR1 GTSNPN, CDR2 SVGIG (reference sequence).

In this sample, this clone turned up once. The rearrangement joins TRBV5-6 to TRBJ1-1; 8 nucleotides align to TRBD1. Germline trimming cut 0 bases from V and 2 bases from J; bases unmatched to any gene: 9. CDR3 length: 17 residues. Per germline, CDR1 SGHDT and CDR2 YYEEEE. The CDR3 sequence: CASSLEVTGGDNTEAFF. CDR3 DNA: TGTGCCAGCAGCTTGGAGGTCACAGGGGGGGATAACACTGAAGCTTTCTTT.

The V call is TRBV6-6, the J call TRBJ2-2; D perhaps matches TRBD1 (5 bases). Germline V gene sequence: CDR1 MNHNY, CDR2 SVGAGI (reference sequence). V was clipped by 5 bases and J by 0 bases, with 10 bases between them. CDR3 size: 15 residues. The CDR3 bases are TGTGCCAGCAGTACTGGACACCCGAACACCGGGGAGCTGTTTTTT. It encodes CASSTGHPNTGELFF.

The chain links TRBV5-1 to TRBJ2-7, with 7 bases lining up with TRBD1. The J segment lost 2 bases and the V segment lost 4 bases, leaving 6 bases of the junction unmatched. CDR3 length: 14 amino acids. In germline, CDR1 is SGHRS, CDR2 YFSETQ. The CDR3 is CASSNRDRPYEQYF. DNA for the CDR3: TGCGCCAGCAGCAACCGGGACAGACCCTACGAGCAGTACTTC.

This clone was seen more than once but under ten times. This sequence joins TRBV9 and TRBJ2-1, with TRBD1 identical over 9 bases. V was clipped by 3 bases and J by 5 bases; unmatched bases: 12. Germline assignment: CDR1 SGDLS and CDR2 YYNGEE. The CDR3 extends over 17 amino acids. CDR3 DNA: TGTGCCAGCAGCGCCGAGGAACCGGGACAGGGTCACAATGAGCAGTTCTTC. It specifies CASSAEEPGQGHNEQFF.

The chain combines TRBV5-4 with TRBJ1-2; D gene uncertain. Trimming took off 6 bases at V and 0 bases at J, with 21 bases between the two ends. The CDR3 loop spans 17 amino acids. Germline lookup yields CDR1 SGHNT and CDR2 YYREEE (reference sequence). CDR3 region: CASTKFGGHTSNYGYTF. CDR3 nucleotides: TGTGCCAGCACCAAGTTTGGAGGCCACACTTCTAACTATGGCTACACCTTC.

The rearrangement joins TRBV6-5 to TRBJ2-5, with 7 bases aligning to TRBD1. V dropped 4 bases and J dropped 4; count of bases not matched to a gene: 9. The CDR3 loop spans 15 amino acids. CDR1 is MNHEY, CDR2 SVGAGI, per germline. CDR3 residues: CASSSRGAGGETQYF. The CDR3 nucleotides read TGTGCCAGCAGTTCGAGAGGGGCAGGGGGAGAGACCCAGTACTTC.

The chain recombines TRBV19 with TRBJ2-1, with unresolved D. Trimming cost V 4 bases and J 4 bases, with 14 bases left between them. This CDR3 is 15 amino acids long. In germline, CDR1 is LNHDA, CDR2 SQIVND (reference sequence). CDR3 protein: CASSSYPQLYNEQFF. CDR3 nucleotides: TGTGCCAGTAGTAGCTACCCACAGCTTTACAATGAGCAGTTCTTC.

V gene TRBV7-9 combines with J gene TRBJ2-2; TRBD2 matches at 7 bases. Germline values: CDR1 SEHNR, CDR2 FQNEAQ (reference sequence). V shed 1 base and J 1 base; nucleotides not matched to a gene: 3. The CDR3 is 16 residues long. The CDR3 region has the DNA TGTGCCAGCAGCTTAGGACTAGCTATGAACACCGGGGAGCTGTTTTTT. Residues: CASSLGLAMNTGELFF.

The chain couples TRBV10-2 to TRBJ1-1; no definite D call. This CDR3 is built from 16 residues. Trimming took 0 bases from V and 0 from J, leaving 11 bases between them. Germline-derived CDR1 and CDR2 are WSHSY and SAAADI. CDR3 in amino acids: CASSESGRPLNTEAFF. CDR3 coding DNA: TGCGCCAGCAGTGAGTCGGGCAGGCCCTTGAACACTGAAGCTTTCTTT.

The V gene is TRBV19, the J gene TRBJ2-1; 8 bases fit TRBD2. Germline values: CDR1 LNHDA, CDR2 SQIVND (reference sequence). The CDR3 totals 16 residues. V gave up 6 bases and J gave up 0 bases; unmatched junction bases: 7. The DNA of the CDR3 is TGTGCCAGTAGCCCCATAGCGGGAATCTCCTACAATGAGCAGTTCTTC. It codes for CASSPIAGISYNEQFF.